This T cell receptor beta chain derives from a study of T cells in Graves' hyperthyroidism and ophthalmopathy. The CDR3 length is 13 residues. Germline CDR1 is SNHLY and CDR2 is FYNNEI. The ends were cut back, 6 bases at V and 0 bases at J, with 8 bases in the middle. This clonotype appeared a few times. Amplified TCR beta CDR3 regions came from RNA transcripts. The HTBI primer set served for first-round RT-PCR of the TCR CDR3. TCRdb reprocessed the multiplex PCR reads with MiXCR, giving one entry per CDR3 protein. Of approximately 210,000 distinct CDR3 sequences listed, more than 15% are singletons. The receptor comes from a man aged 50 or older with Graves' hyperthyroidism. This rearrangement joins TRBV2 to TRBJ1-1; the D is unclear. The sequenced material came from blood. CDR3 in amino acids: CASRGSLNTEAFF. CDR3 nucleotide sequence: TGTGCCAGCAGGGGGAGTTTGAACACTGAAGCTTTCTTT.